A single sample gave rise to the 5 T cell receptor beta chains below, sequenced in a study of CD8 T cells in ankylosing spondylitis. Their antigen targets remain unknown. Study-wide points: It appeared that ankylosing spondylitis blood was characterized by a TCR beta motif of 8 or 9 highly homologous variants.

MiXCR, run by TCRdb on the 5' RACE reads, gives a single entry per CDR3 protein. The repertoire has 700,000 to 850,000 distinct CDR3 sequences, about an eighth of them found once; the top ten carry about 0.5%. Material: blood, either unsorted or a sorted T cell fraction (not recorded which). These receptors all come from a male donor with ankylosing spondylitis.

This chain joins TRBV20-1 and TRBJ2-2; 7 nucleotides agree with TRBD2. Trimming removed 1 base from V and 3 bases from J; junction bases left unmatched: 8. Germline CDR1 DFQATT, CDR2 SNEGSKA (reference sequence). This CDR3 contains 16 residues. CDR3 protein: CSARVAGGIDTGELFF. DNA of the CDR3: TGCAGTGCTAGAGTTGCCGGGGGGATCGACACCGGGGAGCTGTTTTTT.

The CDR3 loop is CASSESFRNTEAFF. CDR3 DNA: TGTGCCAGCAGTGAATCATTCCGGAACACTGAAGCTTTCTTT. V usage is TRBV25-1 and J usage is TRBJ1-1; D uncertain. V was clipped by 1 base and J by 1 base, with 7 bases between them. Germline V gene sequence: CDR1 MGHDK, CDR2 SYGVNS. The CDR3 totals 14 residues. Using reference TRBV25-1 and TRBJ1-1 for the parts outside the CDR3, the full variable domain is EADIYQTPRYLVIGTGKKITLECSQTMGHDKMYWYQQDPGMELHLIHYSYGVNSTEKGDLSSESTVSRIRTEHFPLTLESARPSHTSQYLCASSESFRNTEAFFGQGTRLTVV.

There are many counts of this clonotype. V gene TRBV7-2 combines with J gene TRBJ2-7; unclear D gene. The CDR3 is 12 amino acids. Trimming removed 4 bases at V and 2 bases at J, with 6 bases between. Germline V gene sequence: CDR1 SGHTA, CDR2 FQGNSA. The CDR3 here is CASSSPTYEQYF. CDR3 bases: TGTGCCAGCAGCTCCCCCACCTACGAGCAGTACTTC.

Many counts were recorded for this clonotype. The chain uses TRBV12-3 or TRBV12-4 and TRBJ1-3, with unresolved D. CDR3 length: 15 amino acids. Between the trimmed V and J ends, which lost 7 bases and 0 bases, there was a span of 13 bases. CDR3 nucleotide sequence: TGTGCCAGCACCCCGGCGGGCTTCTCTGGAAACACCATATATTTT. Translation gives CASTPAGFSGNTIYF.

This clonotype was counted a few times. The chain links TRBV20-1 to TRBJ2-3; a weak D match, TRBD1 (5 bases). Germline V gives CDR1 DFQATT, CDR2 SNEGSKA (reference sequence). The CDR3 runs to 16 residues. The germline V and J ends were trimmed by 3 bases and 2 bases, with 18 bases remaining between them. CDR3 sequence: CSARNMGRANTDTQYF. Here the CDR3 DNA reads TGCAGTGCTAGGAATATGGGGCGAGCCAACACAGATACGCAGTATTTT.